Listed here is a single TCR beta chain. This specimen comes from a study of shared clonotypes between healthy human individuals. Repertoires were generated with immunoSEQ multiplex PCR, while TCRdb's copy carries only in-frame clones and drops some. Of under 2.5 million clones in the sample, 92% were seen once. Germline V lookup: CDR1 SEHNR, CDR2 FQNEAQ (reference sequence). With 5 bases clipped from V and 0 bases from J, the junction kept 9 bases outside the gene matches. The CDR3 runs 17 residues. CD4+ cells yielded CD45RA+ naive and CD45RA-negative memory subsets. Specimen: naive CD4+ T cells from PBMCs. The subset denotes: CD45RA+ positively selected. This chain joins TRBV7-9 and TRBJ2-7; 11 nucleotides match TRBD2. The TCR was taken from a man aged 18 to 30 in good health. Some clones in this sample may be carry-over from other donors' samples. CDR3 sequence (DNA): TGTGCCAGCAGCCGTTTAGCGGGAGGGTCCCACTCCTACGAGCAGTACTTC. This gives the protein CASSRLAGGSHSYEQYF.